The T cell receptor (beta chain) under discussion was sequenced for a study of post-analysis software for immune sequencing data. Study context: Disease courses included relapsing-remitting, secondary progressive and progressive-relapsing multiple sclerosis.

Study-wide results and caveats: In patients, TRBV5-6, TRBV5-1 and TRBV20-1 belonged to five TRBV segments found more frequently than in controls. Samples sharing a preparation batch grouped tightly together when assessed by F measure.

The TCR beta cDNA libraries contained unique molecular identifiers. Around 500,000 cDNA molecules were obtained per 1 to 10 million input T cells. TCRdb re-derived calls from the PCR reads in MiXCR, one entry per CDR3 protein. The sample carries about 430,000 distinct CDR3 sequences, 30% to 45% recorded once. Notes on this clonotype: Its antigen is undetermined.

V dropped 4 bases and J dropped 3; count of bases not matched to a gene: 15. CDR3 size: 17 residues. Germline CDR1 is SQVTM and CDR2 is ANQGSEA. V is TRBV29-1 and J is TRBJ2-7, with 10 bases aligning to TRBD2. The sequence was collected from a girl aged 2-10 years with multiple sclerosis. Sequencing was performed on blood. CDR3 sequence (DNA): TGCAGCGTTGTATGGACAGGTAGCGGGAGGCGAATCTACGAGCAGTACTTC. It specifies CSVVWTGSGRRIYEQYF.